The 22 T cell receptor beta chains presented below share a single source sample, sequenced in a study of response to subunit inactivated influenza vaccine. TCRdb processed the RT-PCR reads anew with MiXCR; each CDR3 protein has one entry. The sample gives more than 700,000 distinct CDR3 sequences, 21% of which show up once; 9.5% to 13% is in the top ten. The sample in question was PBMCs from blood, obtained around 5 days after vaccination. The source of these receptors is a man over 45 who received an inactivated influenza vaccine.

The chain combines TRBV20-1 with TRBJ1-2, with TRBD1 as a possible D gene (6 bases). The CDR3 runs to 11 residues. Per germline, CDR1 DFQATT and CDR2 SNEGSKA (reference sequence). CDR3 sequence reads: CRGQGPAGYTF. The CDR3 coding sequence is TGCAGGGGGCAGGGGCCGGCTGGCTACACCTTC.

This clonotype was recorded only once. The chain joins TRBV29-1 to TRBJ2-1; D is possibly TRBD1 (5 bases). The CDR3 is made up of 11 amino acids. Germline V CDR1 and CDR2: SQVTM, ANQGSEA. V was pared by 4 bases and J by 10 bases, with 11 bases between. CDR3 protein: CSVGGHSEQFF. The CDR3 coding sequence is TGCAGCGTTGGTGGACATTCCGAGCAGTTCTTC.

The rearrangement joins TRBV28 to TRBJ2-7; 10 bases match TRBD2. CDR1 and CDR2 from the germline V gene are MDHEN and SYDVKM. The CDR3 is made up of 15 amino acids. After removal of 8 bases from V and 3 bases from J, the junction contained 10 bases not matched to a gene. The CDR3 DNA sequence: TGTGCCAGCTGCAGCGGGAGGGCCGAGATCTACGAGCAGTACTTC. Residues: CASCSGRAEIYEQYF.

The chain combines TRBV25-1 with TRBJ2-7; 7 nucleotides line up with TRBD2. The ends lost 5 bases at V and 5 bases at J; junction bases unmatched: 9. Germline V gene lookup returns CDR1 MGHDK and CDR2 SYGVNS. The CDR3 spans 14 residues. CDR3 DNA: TGTGCCAGCAGTAAAGCGGGACCGCGGAACGAGCAGTACTTC. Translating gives CASSKAGPRNEQYF.

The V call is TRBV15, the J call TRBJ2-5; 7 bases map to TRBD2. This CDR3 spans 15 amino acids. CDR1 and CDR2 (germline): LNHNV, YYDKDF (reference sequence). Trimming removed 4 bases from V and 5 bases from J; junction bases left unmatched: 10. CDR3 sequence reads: CATSILTSLGETQYF. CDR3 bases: TGTGCCACCAGCATACTGACTAGCTTGGGCGAGACCCAGTACTTC. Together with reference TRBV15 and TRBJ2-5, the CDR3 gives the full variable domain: DAMVIQNPRYQVTQFGKPVTLSCSQTLNHNVMYWYQQKSSQAPKLLFHYYDKDFNNEADTPDNFQSRRPNTSFCFLDIRSPGLGDTAMYLCATSILTSLGETQYFGPGTRLLVL.

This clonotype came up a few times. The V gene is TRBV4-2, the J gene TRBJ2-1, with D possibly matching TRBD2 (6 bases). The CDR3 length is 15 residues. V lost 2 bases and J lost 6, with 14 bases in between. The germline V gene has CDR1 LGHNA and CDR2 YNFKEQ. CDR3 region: CASSQSPFSGNEQFF. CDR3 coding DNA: TGTGCCAGCAGCCAATCTCCTTTTAGCGGCAATGAGCAGTTCTTC.

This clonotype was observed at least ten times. CDR3 loop: CASSPTAGTYEQYF. The CDR3 DNA follows: TGTGCCAGCAGTCCGACCGCCGGGACCTACGAGCAGTACTTC. This sequence joins TRBV6-2 or TRBV6-3 and TRBJ2-7, with a possible D match to TRBD2 (5 bases). The CDR3 is made up of 14 amino acids. V was clipped by 5 bases and J by 2 bases, with 13 bases between them. Germline V CDR1 and CDR2: MNHEY, SVGEGT.

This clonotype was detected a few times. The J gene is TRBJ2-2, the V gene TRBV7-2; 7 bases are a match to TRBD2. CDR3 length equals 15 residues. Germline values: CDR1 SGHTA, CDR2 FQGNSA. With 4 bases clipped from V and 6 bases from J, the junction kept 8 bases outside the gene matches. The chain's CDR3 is CASSSSGSNAGELFF. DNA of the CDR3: TGTGCCAGCAGCTCTAGCGGTTCTAACGCCGGGGAGCTGTTTTTT.

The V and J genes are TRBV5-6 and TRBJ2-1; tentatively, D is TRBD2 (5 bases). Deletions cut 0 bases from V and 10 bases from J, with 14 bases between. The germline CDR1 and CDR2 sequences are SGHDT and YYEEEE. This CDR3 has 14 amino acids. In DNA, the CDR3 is TGTGCCAGCAGCTTGGACAGAAGGACTTACGAGCAGTTCTTC. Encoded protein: CASSLDRRTYEQFF.

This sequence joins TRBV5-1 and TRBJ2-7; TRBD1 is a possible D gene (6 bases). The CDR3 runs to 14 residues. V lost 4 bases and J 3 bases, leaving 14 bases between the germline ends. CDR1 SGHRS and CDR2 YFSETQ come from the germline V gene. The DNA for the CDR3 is TGCGCCAGCAGCCCCCAGGGGCGGAACTACGAGCAGTACTTC. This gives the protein CASSPQGRNYEQYF. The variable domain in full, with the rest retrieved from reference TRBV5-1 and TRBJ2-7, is KAGVTQTPRYLIKTRGQQVTLSCSPISGHRSVSWYQQTPGQGLQFLFEYFSETQRNKGNFPGRFSGRQFSNSRSEMNVSTLELGDSALYLCASSPQGRNYEQYFGPGTRLTVT.

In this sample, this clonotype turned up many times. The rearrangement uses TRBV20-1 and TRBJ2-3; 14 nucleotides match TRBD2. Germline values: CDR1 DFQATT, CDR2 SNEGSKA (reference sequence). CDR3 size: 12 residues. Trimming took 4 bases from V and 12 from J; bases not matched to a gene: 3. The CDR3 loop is CSATGTSGSQYF. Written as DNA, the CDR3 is TGCAGTGCTACCGGGACTAGCGGGAGTCAGTATTTT.

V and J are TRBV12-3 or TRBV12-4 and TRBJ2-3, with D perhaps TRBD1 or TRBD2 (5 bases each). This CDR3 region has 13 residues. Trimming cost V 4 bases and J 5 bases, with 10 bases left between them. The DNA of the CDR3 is TGTGCCAGCAGTTCGGGACGCCAAGATACGCAGTATTTT. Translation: CASSSGRQDTQYF.

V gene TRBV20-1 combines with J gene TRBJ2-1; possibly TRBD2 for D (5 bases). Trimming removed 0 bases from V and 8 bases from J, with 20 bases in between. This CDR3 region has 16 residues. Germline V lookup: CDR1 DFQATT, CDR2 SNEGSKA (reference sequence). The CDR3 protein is CSARDHHGPTGDEQFF. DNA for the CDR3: TGCAGTGCTAGAGATCATCACGGACCCACCGGGGATGAGCAGTTCTTC.

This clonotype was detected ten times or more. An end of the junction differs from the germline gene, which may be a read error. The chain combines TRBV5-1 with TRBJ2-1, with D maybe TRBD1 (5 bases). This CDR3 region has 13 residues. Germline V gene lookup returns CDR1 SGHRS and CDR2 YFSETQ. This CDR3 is CASSLGDYNEQFF. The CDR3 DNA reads TGTGCCAGCAGTTTAGGGGATTACAATGAGCAGTTCTTC.

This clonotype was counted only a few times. The CDR3, as DNA: TGTGCCACCAGCAGATACTCGCCTTCCAGCTCCTACAATGAGCAGTTCTTC. It specifies CATSRYSPSSSYNEQFF. The chain has TRBV15 and TRBJ2-1; D remains ambiguous. This CDR3 spans 17 amino acids. V was shortened by 2 bases and J by 0 bases, with 14 bases between the two germline ends. Germline CDR1 reads LNHNV; CDR2 reads YYDKDF (reference sequence).

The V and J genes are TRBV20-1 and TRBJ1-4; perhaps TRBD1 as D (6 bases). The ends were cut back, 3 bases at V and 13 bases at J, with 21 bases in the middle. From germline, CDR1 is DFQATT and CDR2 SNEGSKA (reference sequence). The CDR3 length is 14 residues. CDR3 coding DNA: TGCAGTGCTAGGTTAGATAAGGACAGCCAAGGACTGTTTTTT. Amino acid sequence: CSARLDKDSQGLFF.

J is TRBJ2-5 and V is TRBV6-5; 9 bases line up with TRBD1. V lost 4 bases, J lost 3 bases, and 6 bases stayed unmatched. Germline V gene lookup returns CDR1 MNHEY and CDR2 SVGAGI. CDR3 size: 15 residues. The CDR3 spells CASSLDRGWEETQYF. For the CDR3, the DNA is TGTGCCAGCAGTTTAGACAGGGGGTGGGAAGAGACCCAGTACTTC.

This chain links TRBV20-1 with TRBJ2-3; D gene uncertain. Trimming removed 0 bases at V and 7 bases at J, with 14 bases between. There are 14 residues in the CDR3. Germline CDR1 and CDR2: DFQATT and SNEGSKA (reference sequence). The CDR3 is CSARDYQVFYTQYF. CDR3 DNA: TGCAGTGCTAGAGATTATCAGGTCTTTTATACGCAGTATTTT.

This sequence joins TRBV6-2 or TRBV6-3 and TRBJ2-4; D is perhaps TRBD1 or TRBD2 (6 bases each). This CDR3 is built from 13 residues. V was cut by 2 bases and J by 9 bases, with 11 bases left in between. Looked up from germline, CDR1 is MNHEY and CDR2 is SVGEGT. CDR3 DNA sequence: TGTGCCAGCAGTTACGGAGGGGGAGGCATTCAGTACTTC. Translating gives CASSYGGGGIQYF.

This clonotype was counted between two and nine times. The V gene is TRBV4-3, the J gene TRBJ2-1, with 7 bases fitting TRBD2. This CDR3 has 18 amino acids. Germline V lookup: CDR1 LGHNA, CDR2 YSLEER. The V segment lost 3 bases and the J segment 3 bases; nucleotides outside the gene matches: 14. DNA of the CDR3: TGCGCCAGCAGCCAGTTCCTAGCGGACCCTTCTCTCTACAATGAGCAGTTCTTC. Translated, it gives CASSQFLADPSLYNEQFF.

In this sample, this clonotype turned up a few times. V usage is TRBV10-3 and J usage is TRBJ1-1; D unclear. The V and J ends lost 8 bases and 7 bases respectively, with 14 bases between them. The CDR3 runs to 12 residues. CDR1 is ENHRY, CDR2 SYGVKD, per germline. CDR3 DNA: TGTGCCATCGGAAGGACTCCTAGTGAAGCTTTCTTT. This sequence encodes CAIGRTPSEAFF.

Written as DNA, the CDR3 is TGTGCCAGCAGCGTAGGTAGCGGGAGATTCAATGAGCAGTTCTTC. Amino acid sequence: CASSVGSGRFNEQFF. The genes are TRBV9 and TRBJ2-1; 9 nucleotides align to TRBD2. J was trimmed by 6 bases and V by 0 bases; bases with no gene match: 4. The CDR3 runs 15 residues. Germline V gene data show CDR1 as SGDLS and CDR2 as YYNGEE.